The 20 T cell receptor beta chains presented below share a single source sample, sequenced in a study of spatial heterogeneity in lung cancer. TCRdb re-analysed the 5' RACE reads in MiXCR, keeping a single row per CDR3 protein. The sample yields around 18,000 distinct CDR3 sequences, about 9% seen once. As to time point: blood at routine non-recurrence follow-up after resection. Sample: PBMCs, taken at follow-up. These receptor sequences come from a male donor with early-stage non-small cell lung cancer.

This clonotype was seen at least ten times. The chain joins TRBV7-9 to TRBJ1-1; D unresolved. This CDR3 region has 11 residues. V was pared by 3 bases and J by 10 bases, with 9 bases between. Germline V gene data show CDR1 as SEHNR and CDR2 as FQNEAQ (reference sequence). The CDR3 region has the DNA TGTGCCAGCAGCTTTGGGTCGATAGCTTTCTTT. Translated, it gives CASSFGSIAFF.

Comments on this clonotype: This could be a read error, since a much larger clone is one nucleotide away. The chain uses TRBV28 and TRBJ2-5; no firm D call. This CDR3 spans 12 amino acids. Per germline, CDR1 MDHEN and CDR2 SYDVKM. For the CDR3, the DNA is TGTGTCAGCAGCCCCGAAGGAGAGACCCAGTACTTC. Translated, it gives CVSSPEGETQYF.

This clonotype showed up just a few times. The chain employs TRBV19 and TRBJ2-1; D call uncertain. Trimming pared 10 bases from V and 2 bases from J, leaving 9 bases between. The CDR3 consists of 12 residues. The V gene's germline CDR1 is LNHDA and CDR2 SQIVND (reference sequence). The chain's CDR3 is CATGPPYNEQFF. The CDR3 DNA is TGTGCCACGGGCCCTCCCTACAATGAGCAGTTCTTC. The complete variable domain, with remaining parts taken from reference TRBV19 and TRBJ2-1, reads DGGITQSPKYLFRKEGQNVTLSCEQNLNHDAMYWYRQDPGQGLRLIYYSQIVNDFQKGDIAEGYSVSREKKESFPLTVTSAQKNPTAFYLCATGPPYNEQFFGPGTRLTVL.

This clonotype was detected only a few times. This chain links TRBV5-6 with TRBJ2-5; 7 nucleotides line up with TRBD2. This CDR3 has 15 amino acids. CDR1 and CDR2 (germline): SGHDT, YYEEEE. Trimming at V came to 1 base and at J to 3 bases, leaving 6 bases not matched to a gene. The CDR3 reads CASSLRRLAEETQYF. CDR3 nucleotide sequence: TGTGCCAGCAGCTTGCGGAGACTAGCCGAAGAGACCCAGTACTTC.

By share of the sample, this clonotype is medium-sized. The J gene is TRBJ1-1, the V gene TRBV10-3; a weak D match, TRBD1 (6 bases). This CDR3 is built from 13 residues. Between the trimmed V and J ends, which lost 7 bases and 1 base, there was a span of 10 bases. Germline CDR1 is ENHRY and CDR2 is SYGVKD. The CDR3 loop reads CAITKQGNTEAFF. Written as DNA, the CDR3 is TGTGCCATCACTAAACAGGGGAACACTGAAGCTTTCTTT.

V is TRBV2 and J is TRBJ2-7; D ambiguous. The CDR3 runs to 14 residues. The V end lost 1 base, the J end lost 2 bases, and 9 bases lay between the germline ends. Germline V gene sequence: CDR1 SNHLY, CDR2 FYNNEI. CDR3 DNA sequence: TGTGCCAGCAGTGAAGAAGCGCAAGCCTACGAGCAGTACTTC. It yields the protein CASSEEAQAYEQYF.

The chain employs TRBV30 and TRBJ2-7; the match to TRBD1 covers 8 bases. Germline trimming cut 3 bases from V and 3 bases from J; bases unmatched to any gene: 4. The CDR3 loop spans 13 amino acids. The germline CDR1 and CDR2 sequences are GTSNPN and SVGIG (reference sequence). The CDR3 DNA is TGTGCCTGGAGGGGGACAGGCTACTACGAGCAGTACTTC. It codes for CAWRGTGYYEQYF. The whole variable domain, filled in from reference TRBV30 and TRBJ2-7, reads SQTIHQWPATLVQPVGSPLSLECTVEGTSNPNLYWYRQAAGRGLQLLFYSVGIGQISSEVPQNLSASRPQDRQFILSSKKLLLSDSGFYLCAWRGTGYYEQYFGPGTRLTVT.

J is TRBJ2-5 and V is TRBV4-1; 9 bases align to TRBD1. The J segment lost 5 bases and the V segment lost 0 bases, leaving 13 bases of the junction unmatched. Germline CDR1 and CDR2: MGHRA and YSYEKL. CDR3 length: 18 residues. CDR3: CASSQEDSPQGAGETQYF. Written as DNA, the CDR3 is TGCGCCAGCAGCCAAGAGGATTCTCCACAGGGGGCCGGGGAGACCCAGTACTTC.

In DNA, the CDR3 is TGTGCCAGCTCGTCCTCACAGGGTTTGCACTATGGCTACACCTTC. It codes for CASSSSQGLHYGYTF. This chain joins TRBV18 and TRBJ1-2; perhaps TRBD1 as D (6 bases). From germline, CDR1 is KGHSH and CDR2 LQKENI. This CDR3 contains 15 residues. Between the trimmed V and J ends, which lost 6 bases and 3 bases, there was a span of 17 bases.

This clonotype occurred once. The chain joins TRBV29-1 to TRBJ2-1, with 7 bases identical to TRBD2. Germline V gene data show CDR1 as SQVTM and CDR2 as ANQGSEA. Germline trimming cut 3 bases from V and 3 bases from J; bases unmatched to any gene: 5. CDR3 length: 14 residues. The CDR3, as DNA: TGCAGCGTTGATAGGGAGGGGCTCTACAATGAGCAGTTCTTC. Protein sequence: CSVDREGLYNEQFF.

In its sample, this clonotype was seen many times. The CDR3 spells CSARDYERGSTDTQYF. The DNA of the CDR3 is TGCAGTGCTAGAGATTATGAGCGGGGGAGCACAGATACGCAGTATTTT. The rearrangement links TRBV20-1 to TRBJ2-3; 8 bases agree with TRBD2. V shed 0 bases, J shed 0 bases, and the junction held 5 bases outside the gene matches. Germline lookup yields CDR1 DFQATT and CDR2 SNEGSKA (reference sequence). CDR3 length: 16 amino acids.

This clonotype has at least ten counts. V gene TRBV5-1 combines with J gene TRBJ1-2, with 8 bases matching TRBD1. This CDR3 is built from 14 residues. The germline V gene has CDR1 SGHRS and CDR2 YFSETQ. Trimming at V came to 4 bases and at J to 5 bases, leaving 7 bases not matched to a gene. The CDR3 here is CASSLGQVGYGYTF. DNA for the CDR3: TGCGCCAGCAGCCTGGGACAGGTCGGATATGGCTACACCTTC.

By proportion, this clonotype is medium-sized. This chain joins TRBV4-3 and TRBJ2-7; TRBD2 matches at 9 bases. Germline CDR1 reads LGHNA; CDR2 reads YSLEER. The CDR3 length is 16 residues. Trimming removed 1 base from V and 5 bases from J; junction bases left unmatched: 9. The CDR3 sequence: CASSQARSGGPDEQYF. The DNA of the CDR3 is TGCGCCAGCAGCCAAGCTAGAAGCGGGGGGCCCGACGAGCAGTACTTC.

This clonotype occurred many times. Because the CDR3 is missing its conserved closing phenylalanine or tryptophan, this is likely a read error. This chain links TRBV7-2 with TRBJ2-4, with 14 positions matching TRBD2. CDR1 and CDR2 (germline): SGHTA, FQGNSA. V lost 2 bases and J lost 2; bases outside the gene matches: 11. The CDR3 is 20 residues long. CDR3 protein: CASSLRPGLAGDVSKNIQYS. For the CDR3, the DNA is TGTGCCAGCAGCTTAAGGCCGGGACTAGCGGGAGACGTGTCCAAAAACATTCAGTACTCC.

In its sample, this clonotype was seen a few times. The chain joins TRBV7-2 to TRBJ2-7; tentative D call: TRBD2 (5 bases). This CDR3 has 18 amino acids. The germline V gene encodes CDR1 SGHTA and CDR2 FQGNSA. V was shortened by 2 bases and J by 0 bases, with 20 bases between the two germline ends. The CDR3 DNA is TGTGCCAGCAGCTTATTGGGCGTGGCTAGCACAAGCTCCTACGAGCAGTACTTC. Protein product: CASSLLGVASTSSYEQYF. Full variable domain (outside the CDR3, taken from reference TRBV7-2 and TRBJ2-7): GAGVSQSPSNKVTEKGKDVELRCDPISGHTALYWYRQSLGQGLEFLIYFQGNSAPDKSGLPSDRFSAERTGGSVSTLTIQRTQQEDSAVYLCASSLLGVASTSSYEQYFGPGTRLTVT.

By share of the sample, this clonotype is medium-sized (0.01 to 0.1%). The J gene is TRBJ1-2, the V gene TRBV24-1; D gene uncertain. The CDR3 contains 14 residues. V dropped 2 bases and J dropped 4 bases, with 10 bases sitting between them. CDR1 KGHDR and CDR2 SFDVKD come from the germline V gene. CDR3 nucleotides: TGTGCCACCAGTGATTACGGCAGGACCTATGGCTACACCTTC. Protein: CATSDYGRTYGYTF.

The sample holds many counts of this clonotype. The chain joins TRBV6-6 to TRBJ2-2, with D uncertain. The V gene lost 1 base and the J gene lost 4 bases, with 13 bases spanning the gap. The CDR3 sequence is 16 residues long. Germline-derived CDR1 and CDR2 are MNHNY and SVGAGI (reference sequence). The CDR3 reads CASSYFQGRSTGELFF. The DNA for the CDR3 is TGTGCCAGCAGTTACTTTCAAGGCAGGTCCACCGGGGAGCTGTTTTTT.

This clonotype occurred many times. The limits of the CDR3 on the DNA are not certain, so only TCRdb's listed CDR3 is given. The chain is built from TRBV21-1 and TRBJ2-2; the table's D call, TRBD1, was not checked against the DNA. TRBV21-1 has pseudogene status. The CDR3 spans 16 amino acids, including both terminal residues. The CDR3 here is CASSTTGQGLPGSCFF.

This clonotype is categorized as medium-sized. The chain employs TRBV7-9 and TRBJ2-1; 12 positions agree with TRBD1. The CDR3 spans 15 residues. After removal of 6 bases from V and 6 bases from J, the junction contained 6 bases not matched to a gene. Germline CDR1 reads SEHNR; CDR2 reads FQNEAQ (reference sequence). CDR3 bases: TGTGCCAGCAGTTCCGGGACAGGGGGCCTCAATGAGCAGTTCTTC. Protein: CASSSGTGGLNEQFF.

With respect to this clonotype: This clone may be a read error of a much larger clone one base away. The genes are TRBV30 and TRBJ1-2, with D possibly being TRBD1 (6 bases). Germline CDR1 GTSNPN, CDR2 SVGIG (reference sequence). The CDR3 covers 13 residues. The CDR3 region is CVWSSTGLYGYTF. In nucleotides, the CDR3 is TGTGTCTGGAGTTCGACAGGCCTCTATGGCTACACCTTC. The full variable domain, completed using reference TRBV30 and TRBJ1-2, is SQTIHQWPATLVQPVGSPLSLECTVEGTSNPNLYWYRQAAGRGLQLLFYSVGIGQISSEVPQNLSASRPQDRQFILSSKKLLLSDSGFYLCVWSSTGLYGYTFGSGTRLTVV.